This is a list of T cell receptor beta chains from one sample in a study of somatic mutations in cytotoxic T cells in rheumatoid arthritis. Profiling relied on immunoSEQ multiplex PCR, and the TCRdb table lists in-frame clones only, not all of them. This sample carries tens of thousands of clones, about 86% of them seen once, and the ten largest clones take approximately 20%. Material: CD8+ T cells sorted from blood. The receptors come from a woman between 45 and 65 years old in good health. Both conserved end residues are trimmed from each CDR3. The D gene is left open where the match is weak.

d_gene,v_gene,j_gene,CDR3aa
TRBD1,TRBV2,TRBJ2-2,ASSPWTGTNTGELF
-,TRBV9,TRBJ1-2,ASSVVTDSANYGYT
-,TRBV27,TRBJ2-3,ASSRGGVQY
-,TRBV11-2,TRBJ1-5,ASSPGHYNQPQH
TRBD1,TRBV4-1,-,ASSQDPGQFYEQY
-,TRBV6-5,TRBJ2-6,ASSFSATSGANVLT
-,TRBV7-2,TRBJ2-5,ASSSRGRPYQETQY
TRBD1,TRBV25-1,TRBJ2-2,ASSEYWGTGGETGELF
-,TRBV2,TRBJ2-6,ASSEAYGGANVLT
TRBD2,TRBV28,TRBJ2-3,ASSLGASGGSDTQY
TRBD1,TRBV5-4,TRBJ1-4,ASSAGQGGPNEKLF
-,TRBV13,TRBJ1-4,ASIARRASEMNEKLF
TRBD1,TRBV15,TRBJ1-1,ATSRWQGAGAEAF
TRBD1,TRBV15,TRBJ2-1,ATSTGQGPHNEQF
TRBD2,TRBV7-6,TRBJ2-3,ASSQTSGGWDTQY
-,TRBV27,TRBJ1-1,ASRYSGLREAF
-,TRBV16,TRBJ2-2,ASSQSDRNTGELF
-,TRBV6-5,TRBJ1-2,ASSIRLLYGYT
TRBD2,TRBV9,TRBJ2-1,ASSPMGLADYNEQF
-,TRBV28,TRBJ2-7,ASSSSYEQY
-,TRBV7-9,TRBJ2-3,ASSSQTDRQEY
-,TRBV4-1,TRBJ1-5,ASSQDSGVGQPQH
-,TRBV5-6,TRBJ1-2,ASSPGSFVGGYT
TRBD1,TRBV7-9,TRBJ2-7,ASSYHGPGQDTYEQY
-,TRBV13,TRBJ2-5,ASSRFGVKETQY
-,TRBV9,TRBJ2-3,ASSVGSDSTDTQY
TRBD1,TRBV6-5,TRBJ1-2,ASSSLQGEYT
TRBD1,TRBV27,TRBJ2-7,ASSPTRGSSYEQY
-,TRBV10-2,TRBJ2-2,ASSVRAWLGGELF
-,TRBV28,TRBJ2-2,ASSTGELF
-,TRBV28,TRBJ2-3,ASSLSGTQY
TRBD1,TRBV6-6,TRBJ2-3,ASSSPAGQGTDTQY
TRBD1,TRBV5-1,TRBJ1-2,ASSSTGGYGYT
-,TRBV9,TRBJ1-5,ASSGEGVGNQPQH
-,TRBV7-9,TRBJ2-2,ASSAISQDTGELF
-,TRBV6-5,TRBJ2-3,ASSLAGSTDTQY
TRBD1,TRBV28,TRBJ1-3,ASGPGTGIIGAGNTIY
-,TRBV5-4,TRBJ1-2,ASSHWPGPPNGEGYT
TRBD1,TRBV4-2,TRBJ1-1,ASSQDWTGTLSSNTEAF
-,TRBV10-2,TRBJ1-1,ASSETDMNTEAF
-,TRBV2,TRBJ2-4,ASSPTRAKNIQY
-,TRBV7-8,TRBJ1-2,ASARGNLYGYT
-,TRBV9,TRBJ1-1,ASSGQGQNTEAF
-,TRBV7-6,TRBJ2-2,ASSGSWGLTTGELF
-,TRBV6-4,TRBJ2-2,ASSPGAAGELF